A single sample is the source of the 14 T cell receptor beta chains below, sequenced in a study of control samples from healthy donors and cancer patients. Method: immunoSEQ multiplex PCR; TCRdb's copy keeps in-frame clones and lacks some. The repertoire consists of approximately 150,000 clones, with roughly 92% occurring once and the leading ten covering roughly 1.3%. Sequenced sample: blood. These receptor sequences come from a woman between 18 and 29 years old in good health.

This clone was counted once. The J gene is TRBJ2-7, the V gene TRBV10-2; D might be TRBD1 (7 bases). Trimming took 3 bases from V and 5 from J, leaving 11 bases between them. Germline V gene sequence: CDR1 WSHSY, CDR2 SAAADI. The length of the CDR3 is 13 residues. CDR3 bases: TGCGCCAGCAGTGAACAGGGGAGGAACGAGCAGTACTTC. Its translation: CASSEQGRNEQYF.

V gene TRBV2 combines with J gene TRBJ1-1, with a possible D match to TRBD1 (5 bases). The V gene's germline CDR1 is SNHLY and CDR2 FYNNEI. V was clipped by 6 bases and J by 4 bases, with 9 bases between them. The CDR3 sequence is 12 residues long. DNA of the CDR3: TGTGCCAGCAGACAGGTCATCACTGAAGCTTTCTTT. It is translated as CASRQVITEAFF.

The rearrangement links TRBV7-2 to TRBJ1-5; 7 bases align to TRBD1. The CDR3 totals 13 residues. Trimming removed 6 bases from V and 6 bases from J; junction bases left unmatched: 5. CDR1 SGHTA and CDR2 FQGNSA come from the germline V gene. The CDR3 DNA is TGTGCCAGCAGTACAGGGGTAGCTCAGCCCCAGCATTTT. Translation gives CASSTGVAQPQHF.

V gene TRBV4-2 combines with J gene TRBJ1-5; D gene ambiguous. The CDR3 extends over 16 amino acids. V dropped 0 bases and J dropped 3 bases, with 12 bases sitting between them. Germline lookup yields CDR1 LGHNA and CDR2 YNFKEQ. CDR3 nucleotide sequence: TGTGCCAGCAGCCAAGATCAAGTGCGGCCCAATCAGCCCCAGCATTTT. Encoded protein: CASSQDQVRPNQPQHF.

This chain uses TRBV6-6 with TRBJ2-5, with TRBD2 matching over 8 bases. The length of the CDR3 is 15 residues. CDR1 is MNHNY, CDR2 SVGAGI, per germline (reference sequence). Trimming took 0 bases from V and 5 from J; bases not matched to a gene: 5. The CDR3 region is CASSYSIRGGETQYF. CDR3 sequence (DNA): TGTGCCAGCAGTTACTCGATACGGGGGGGGGAGACCCAGTACTTC.

The chain couples TRBV6-5 to TRBJ1-5; D uncertain. The germline V gene has CDR1 MNHEY and CDR2 SVGAGI. This CDR3 region has 13 residues. V was cut by 7 bases and J by 7 bases, with 14 bases left in between. CDR3 in amino acids: CASTSLLGQPQHF. The CDR3 DNA is TGTGCCAGCACGTCTTTACTGGGGCAGCCCCAGCATTTT.

V and J are TRBV6-6 and TRBJ2-5; 12 bases agree with TRBD2. The germline V gene has CDR1 MNHNY and CDR2 SVGAGI (reference sequence). Trimming took 7 bases from V and 0 from J; bases not matched to a gene: 6. This CDR3 is 16 amino acids long. The DNA of the CDR3 is TGTGCCAGCACCAGGACTAGCGGGGCGTACCAAGAGACCCAGTACTTC. Protein product: CASTRTSGAYQETQYF.

This chain uses TRBV3-1 (or the pseudogene TRBV3-2) with TRBJ2-7; D unresolved. This CDR3 is built from 17 residues. CDR1 and CDR2 from the germline V gene are LGHDT and YNNKEL (reference sequence). Trimming removed 2 bases from V and 4 bases from J, with 21 bases in between. The CDR3 DNA sequence: TGTGCCAGCAGCCAAACCAGAGGCGGTGGTTTGGGTTACGAGCAGTACTTC. Encoded protein: CASSQTRGGGLGYEQYF.

The chain recombines TRBV6-5 with TRBJ2-5, with D perhaps given as TRBD1 or TRBD2 (6 bases each). The CDR3 is made up of 15 amino acids. Per germline, CDR1 MNHEY and CDR2 SVGAGI. The germline V and J ends were trimmed by 5 bases and 7 bases, with 20 bases remaining between them. The CDR3 coding sequence is TGTGCCAGCAGTCGACAGACAGGCCAAGCGGGGACCCAGTACTTC. Its translation: CASSRQTGQAGTQYF.

V gene TRBV6-5 combines with J gene TRBJ2-7; TRBD2 might be the D (6 bases). V dropped 5 bases and J dropped 4 bases, with 15 bases sitting between them. Germline V CDR1 and CDR2: MNHEY, SVGAGI. The CDR3 sequence is 14 residues long. The CDR3 region is CASSRIPRGYEQYF. CDR3 coding DNA: TGTGCCAGCAGTCGTATCCCCCGGGGGTACGAGCAGTACTTC.

The V and J genes are TRBV7-9 and TRBJ2-7; D perhaps matches TRBD1 (5 bases). Germline V gene lookup returns CDR1 SEHNR and CDR2 FQNEAQ (reference sequence). The CDR3 loop spans 15 amino acids. The germline V and J ends were trimmed by 1 base and 3 bases, with 13 bases remaining between them. CDR3 sequence: CASSLEALQDYEQYF. DNA for the CDR3: TGTGCCAGCAGCTTAGAGGCCCTACAGGACTACGAGCAGTACTTC.

The rearrangement links TRBV12-5 to TRBJ1-5; D not resolved. Germline V gene lookup returns CDR1 LGHNT and CDR2 FRNRAP. The CDR3 is made up of 13 amino acids. V lost 5 bases to trimming and J lost 9 bases, with 14 bases between them. The CDR3 spells CASGPGLQGPQHF. CDR3 in DNA: TGTGCTAGTGGTCCGGGCCTCCAAGGGCCCCAGCATTTT.

For this clone: Other nucleotide sequences in the sample specify the same CDR3. The rearrangement joins TRBV5-6 to TRBJ2-5; weak D call: TRBD2 (5 bases). The CDR3 runs to 13 residues. Germline-derived CDR1 and CDR2 are SGHDT and YYEEEE. Trimming took off 0 bases at V and 5 bases at J, with 8 bases between the two ends. CDR3 region: CASSLGGRETQYF. CDR3 nucleotide sequence: TGTGCCAGCAGCTTGGGCGGGCGGGAGACCCAGTACTTC.

The V gene is TRBV27, the J gene TRBJ1-1; D is possibly TRBD1 (5 bases). Germline V gives CDR1 MNHEY, CDR2 SMNVEV (reference sequence). With 4 bases removed from V and 4 bases from J, the gap between germline ends came to 16 bases. The CDR3 length is 15 residues. CDR3 in amino acids: CASSSPQGLGTEAFF. The CDR3 coding sequence is TGTGCCAGCAGTTCCCCCCAGGGTTTGGGCACTGAAGCTTTCTTT.